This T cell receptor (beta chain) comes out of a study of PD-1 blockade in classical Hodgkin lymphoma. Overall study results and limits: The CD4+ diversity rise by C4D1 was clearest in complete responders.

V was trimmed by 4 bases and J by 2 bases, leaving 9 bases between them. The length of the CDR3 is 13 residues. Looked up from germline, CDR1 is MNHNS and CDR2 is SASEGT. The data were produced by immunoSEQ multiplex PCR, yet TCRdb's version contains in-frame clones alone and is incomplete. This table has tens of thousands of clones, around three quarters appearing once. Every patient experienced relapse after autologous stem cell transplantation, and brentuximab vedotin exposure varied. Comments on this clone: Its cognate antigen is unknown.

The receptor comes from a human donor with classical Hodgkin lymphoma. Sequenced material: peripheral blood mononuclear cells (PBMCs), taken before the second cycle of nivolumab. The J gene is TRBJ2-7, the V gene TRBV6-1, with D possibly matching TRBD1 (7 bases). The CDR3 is CASSARGAYEQYF. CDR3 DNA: TGTGCCAGCAGTGCCAGGGGGGCCTACGAGCAGTACTTC.